This is a list of T cell receptor beta chains from one sample in a study of tumor-infiltrating lymphocytes in primary liver carcinoma. MiXCR, run by TCRdb on the multiplex PCR reads, gives a single entry per CDR3 protein. The profile covers 90,000 to 140,000 distinct CDR3 sequences, with roughly four fifths appearing a single time and approximately 18% taken by the ten largest. The sequenced material came from liver tumor tissue from sampling region 3. Receptors were obtained from a man aged 40-50 years with primary liver carcinoma and hepatitis B virus infection. The CDR3 runs from the conserved cysteine through the conserved F or W. A D gene is named only where the DNA matches it firmly. Size values are once, few and many counts, or a class for expanded clones, and some rows have none.

d_call	clone_size	v_call	j_call	cdr3_nt	cdr3_aa
TRBD2	.	TRBV7-8	TRBJ2-3	TGTAACAGCAGCTTGGGACTAGCGGGAGAGAATACGCAGTATTTT	CNSSLGLAGENTQYF
.	.	TRBV11-3	TRBJ2-1	TGTGCCAGCAGATTAAGTGCCAATGAGGATTTCTTC	CASRLSANEDFF
.	.	TRBV6-6	TRBJ1-5	TGTGTCAGCGATGTAGGAGGAAGCAATCAGCCCCAGCATTTT	CVSDVGGSNQPQHF
.	.	TRBV29-1	TRBJ2-1	TGCAACGTTGAGCGGGACACCAACAATGAGCAATTCTTT	CNVERDTNNEQFF
.	.	TRBV4-1	TRBJ1-3	TGTGCCAGCAGCCAAGATGGGGAACCTGGGCTCGCTGGAAACACCATATATTTT	CASSQDGEPGLAGNTIYF
.	.	TRBV6-2/TRBV6-3	TRBJ1-2	TGTGCCAGCAGTTACAACGGCAGGAATCACTATGGCTACACCTTC	CASSYNGRNHYGYTF
TRBD2	.	TRBV11-2	TRBJ2-5	TGTGCCAGCAGTTTAGGGCTGTCTAGCGGGAGGGATGAGACCCATTACTTC	CASSLGLSSGRDETHYF
.	once	TRBV11-1	TRBJ2-3	TGTGCCAGCAGCTCTGGGGGAGGCTCTGTTGAAGCCCGAACAGATACGCAGTATTTT	CASSSGGGSVEARTDTQYF
.	.	TRBV6-1	TRBJ1-5	TGTGCCAGTCAGGGTCTTTCGAATAAGCCCCAGCATTTT	CASQGLSNKPQHF
.	.	TRBV11-2	TRBJ2-5	TGCGCCAGCAGCCTAGGGGATAGCGGACAAGAGACACAGTACTTC	CASSLGDSGQETQYF
TRBD1	.	TRBV6-6	TRBJ1-5	TGTGCCAGCAACTGGGTTCAGGGGGCGGATAGCAATCGGCCCCAGCATTTT	CASNWVQGADSNRPQHF
TRBD1	.	TRBV4-1	TRBJ2-2	TGCGCCAGCAGCCAAGTCGCCACCACAGGGGAGCAGTTTTTT	CASSQVATTGEQFF
.	.	TRBV4-2	TRBJ2-7	TGTGCCAGCAGTCGAACCCCGGACTTACAACACGAGCAGTACTTC	CASSRTPDLQHEQYF
.	.	TRBV29-1	TRBJ2-2	TGCAGCGTTTCCGGGTCGGGGAACACCCGGGGGCTGTTTTTT	CSVSGSGNTRGLFF
TRBD1	.	TRBV6-1	TRBJ2-3	TGTGCCAGCAGCCAGAGGGGGCTGGAAGATACGCACTATTTT	CASSQRGLEDTHYF
.	.	TRBV10-3	TRBJ2-2	TGTGCCATCAGTGAGTCGACAAGCATCGGGGAGCTGTTTTTT	CAISESTSIGELFF
TRBD2	.	TRBV29-1	TRBJ2-2	TGCATCGTTGTGACTAGCGCCGCGAACACCGGGGGGCTGTTTTTT	CIVVTSAANTGGLFF
.	.	TRBV6-5	TRBJ2-1	TGTGCCAGCAGTGAGGACAAGATGGTCAATGAGCAGTTCTTC	CASSEDKMVNEQFF
.	once	TRBV14	TRBJ2-1	TGTACCAGCAGCCAATTCACGGGATTCAATGAGCAGTTGTTC	CTSSQFTGFNEQLF
.	few	TRBV28	TRBJ2-5	TGTGCCGGCAGTCGGGACGTTGGGCAAGAAACCCAGTACTTC	CAGSRDVGQETQYF
.	.	TRBV29-1	TRBJ2-7	TGCAGCGTTGAAGGAAGTACACAGGGCTCTCTCCTCGGGCAGTATTTC	CSVEGSTQGSLLGQYF
.	once	TRBV11-2	TRBJ2-7	TGTGCCAGCAGCTTTGTCCAGCTGTACGAGCAGTACTTC	CASSFVQLYEQYF
.	once	TRBV12-3/TRBV12-4	TRBJ2-1	TGTGCCAGCAGTCTTGACGAAGGCAATGAGCAGTTATTC	CASSLDEGNEQLF
TRBD1	.	TRBV12-3/TRBV12-4	TRBJ1-1	TGCGCCAGCAGTTCCCGGACAGGGGGCAGAACTAAAGCTTTCTTT	CASSSRTGGRTKAFF
.	.	TRBV14	TRBJ2-1	TGTGCCAGCAGCCAGAATCTCAACACCAGTGAGCAGTTCTTC	CASSQNLNTSEQFF
.	once	TRBV28	TRBJ2-2	TGTGCCAACAGTTTAGGGGGAAACACCGGGGAGTTGTTTTTT	CANSLGGNTGELFF
.	.	TRBV6-5	TRBJ2-5	TGTGCCGGCAGTCCCGACTGGGAGACTCAGTACTTC	CAGSPDWETQYF
.	.	TRBV6-5	TRBJ2-6	TGTGCCAGCAGATACTTTACGGGCTCTGGGGCCGACGTCCAGACTTTC	CASRYFTGSGADVQTF
TRBD2	.	TRBV6-2/TRBV6-3	TRBJ2-5	TGTTCCAGTATCCCAGGTAGCGGGAGTCTGCGGGAGACTCAGTACTTC	CSSIPGSGSLRETQYF
.	.	TRBV6-2/TRBV6-3	TRBJ2-7	TGTGCCAGCAGTTTTGCCTACGTGCAGTACTTC	CASSFAYVQYF
.	.	TRBV5-6	TRBJ2-1	TGTGCCAGCAGCTCCCTACTTAGCTGTTCAAGCTCCTCCAATGAGCAGTTCTTC	CASSSLLSCSSSSNEQFF
.	once	TRBV10-3	TRBJ2-3	TGTGCCATCAGTTTAGGACAAAGCCGGGATACGCAGTATTTT	CAISLGQSRDTQYF
TRBD1	.	TRBV7-9	TRBJ2-5	TGTGCCAGCAGCCCCAGGAACAGGGGGCAAGAGACCCAGTACTTC	CASSPRNRGQETQYF
.	.	TRBV5-1	TRBJ2-1	TGCGCCAGTAGCTTGGTTTCTTGGGATGGGCGTCATCTCTACAATGAGCAGTTCTTC	CASSLVSWDGRHLYNEQFF
TRBD2	.	TRBV7-2	TRBJ2-7	TGTGCCAGCAGCCTACGGACTAGCGGGAGGGCCTCCTACGAGCAATACTTC	CASSLRTSGRASYEQYF
.	.	TRBV29-1	TRBJ1-2	TGCAGCGTTGGGGACGATTCCTATGGCTACACCTTC	CSVGDDSYGYTF
TRBD1	many	TRBV6-1	TRBJ1-1	TGTGCCAGCAGGCCGGGACAGATAGCTTTCTTT	CASRPGQIAFF
TRBD1	.	TRBV6-5	TRBJ1-1	TGTGCCAGCAGTTCGCGGGACAGGGTCACTGAGGCTTCCTTT	CASSSRDRVTEASF
TRBD2	.	TRBV29-1	TRBJ2-1	TGCAGCGCTGGACTAGTGGGAGGGCTCTACAATGAGCAGTTCTTC	CSAGLVGGLYNEQFF
TRBD2	once	TRBV29-1	TRBJ2-1	TGCAGCGTCGTCGGACTAGCGGGTCCGGCATACGATGAGCAGTTCTTC	CSVVGLAGPAYDEQFF
.	.	TRBV5-5	TRBJ1-2	TGTGCCAGCAGTATTGATGGCGGACAGTATGGTAGCTACACCTTC	CASSIDGGQYGSYTF